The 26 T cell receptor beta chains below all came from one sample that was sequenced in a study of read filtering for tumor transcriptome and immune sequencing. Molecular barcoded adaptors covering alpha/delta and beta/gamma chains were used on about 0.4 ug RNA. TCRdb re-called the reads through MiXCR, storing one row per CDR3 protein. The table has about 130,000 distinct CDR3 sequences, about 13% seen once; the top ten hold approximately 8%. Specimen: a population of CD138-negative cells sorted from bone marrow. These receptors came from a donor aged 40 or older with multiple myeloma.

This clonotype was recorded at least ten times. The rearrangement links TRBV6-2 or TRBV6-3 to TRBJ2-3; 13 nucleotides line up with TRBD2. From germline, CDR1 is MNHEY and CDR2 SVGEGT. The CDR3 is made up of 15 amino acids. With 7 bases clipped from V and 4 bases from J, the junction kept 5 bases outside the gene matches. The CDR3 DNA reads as TGTGCCAGCAAACTAGCGGGAGGGCCCCCAGATACGCAGTATTTT. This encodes CASKLAGGPPDTQYF.

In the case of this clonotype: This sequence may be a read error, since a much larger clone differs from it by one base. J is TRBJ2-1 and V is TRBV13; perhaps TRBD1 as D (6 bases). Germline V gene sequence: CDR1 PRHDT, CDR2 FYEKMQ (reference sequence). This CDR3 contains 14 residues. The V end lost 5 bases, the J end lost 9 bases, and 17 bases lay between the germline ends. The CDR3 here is CASSPHRVRSEQFF. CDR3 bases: TGTGCCAGCAGCCCCCACAGGGTGAGAAGTGAGCAGTTCTTC.

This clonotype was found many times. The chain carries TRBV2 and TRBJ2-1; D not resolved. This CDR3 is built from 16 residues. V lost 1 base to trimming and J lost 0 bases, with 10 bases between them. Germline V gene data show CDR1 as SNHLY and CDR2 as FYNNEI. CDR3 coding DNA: TGTGCCAGCAGTGAAGGAACGCTGAGCTCCTACAATGAGCAGTTCTTC. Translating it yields CASSEGTLSSYNEQFF.

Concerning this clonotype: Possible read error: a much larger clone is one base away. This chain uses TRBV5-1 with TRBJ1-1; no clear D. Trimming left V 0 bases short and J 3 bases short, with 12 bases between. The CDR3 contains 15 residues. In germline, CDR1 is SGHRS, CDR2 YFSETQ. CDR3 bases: TGCGCCAGCAGCTTGGAACGGCAGGAAGACACTGAAGCTTTCTTT. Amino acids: CASSLERQEDTEAFF.

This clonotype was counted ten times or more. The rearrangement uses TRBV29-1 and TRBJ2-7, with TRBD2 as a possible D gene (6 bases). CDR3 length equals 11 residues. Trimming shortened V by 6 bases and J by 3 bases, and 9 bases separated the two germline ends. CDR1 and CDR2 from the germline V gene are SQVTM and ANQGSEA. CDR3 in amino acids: CSVIAVYEQYF. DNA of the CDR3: TGCAGCGTCATAGCGGTCTACGAGCAGTACTTC.

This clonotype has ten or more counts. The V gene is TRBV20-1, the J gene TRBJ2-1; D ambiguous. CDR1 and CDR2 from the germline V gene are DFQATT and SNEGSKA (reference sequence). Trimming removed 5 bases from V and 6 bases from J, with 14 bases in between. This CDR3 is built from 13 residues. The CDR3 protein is CSALRTPSNEQFF. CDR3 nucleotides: TGCAGTGCTCTCCGGACCCCTTCCAATGAGCAGTTCTTC.

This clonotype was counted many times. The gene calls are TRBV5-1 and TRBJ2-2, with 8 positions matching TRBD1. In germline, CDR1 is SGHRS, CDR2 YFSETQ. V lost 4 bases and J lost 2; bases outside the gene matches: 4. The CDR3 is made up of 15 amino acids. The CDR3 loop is CASSLDRVNTGELFF. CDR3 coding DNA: TGCGCCAGCAGCCTGGACAGGGTAAACACCGGGGAGCTGTTTTTT. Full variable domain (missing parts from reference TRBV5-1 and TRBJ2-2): KAGVTQTPRYLIKTRGQQVTLSCSPISGHRSVSWYQQTPGQGLQFLFEYFSETQRNKGNFPGRFSGRQFSNSRSEMNVSTLELGDSALYLCASSLDRVNTGELFFGEGSRLTVL.

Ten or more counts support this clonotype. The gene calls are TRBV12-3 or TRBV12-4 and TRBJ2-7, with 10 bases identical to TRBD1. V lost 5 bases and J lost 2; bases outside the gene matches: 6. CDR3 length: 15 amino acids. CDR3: CASSPPGQGTYEQYF. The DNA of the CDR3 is TGTGCCAGCAGTCCACCGGGACAGGGGACCTACGAGCAGTACTTC.

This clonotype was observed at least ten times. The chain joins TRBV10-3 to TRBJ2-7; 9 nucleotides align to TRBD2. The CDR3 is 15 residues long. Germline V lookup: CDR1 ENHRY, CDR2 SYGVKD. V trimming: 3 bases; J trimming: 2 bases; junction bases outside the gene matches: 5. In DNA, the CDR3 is TGTGCCATCAGTGATGGAGCGGGAGGAGCCTACGAGCAGTACTTC. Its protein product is CAISDGAGGAYEQYF.

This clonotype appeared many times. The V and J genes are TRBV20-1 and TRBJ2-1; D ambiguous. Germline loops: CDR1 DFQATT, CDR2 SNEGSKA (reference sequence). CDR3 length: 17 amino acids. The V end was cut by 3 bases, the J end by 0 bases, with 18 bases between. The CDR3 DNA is TGCAGTGCTAGGGGTCCGGACGAAGCTAGCTCCTACAATGAGCAGTTCTTC. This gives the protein CSARGPDEASSYNEQFF.

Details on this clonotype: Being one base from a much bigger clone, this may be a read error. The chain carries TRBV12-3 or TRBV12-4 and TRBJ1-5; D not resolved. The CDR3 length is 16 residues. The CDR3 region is CASSLGSREVNQPRHF. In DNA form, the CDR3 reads TGTGCCAGCAGTTTAGGGAGTCGGGAGGTAAATCAGCCCCGGCATTTT.

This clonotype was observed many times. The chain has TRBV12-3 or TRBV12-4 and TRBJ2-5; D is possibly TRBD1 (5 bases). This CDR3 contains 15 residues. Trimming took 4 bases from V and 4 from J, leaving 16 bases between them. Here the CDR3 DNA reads TGTGCCAGCAGTTCAGACCCTAGGGGTCCAGAGACCCAGTACTTC. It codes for CASSSDPRGPETQYF.

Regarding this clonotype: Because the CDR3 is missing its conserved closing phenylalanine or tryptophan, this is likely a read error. As DNA, the CDR3 is TGTGCCAGTAGTATAGAGGATAGCGGGAGCTCCTACAATGAGCAGTTCCTC. Translation: CASSIEDSGSSYNEQFL. The chain couples TRBV19 to TRBJ2-1; 9 bases match TRBD2. Germline-derived CDR1 and CDR2 are LNHDA and SQIVND (reference sequence). The CDR3 spans 17 residues. The V segment lost 0 bases and the J segment 0 bases; nucleotides outside the gene matches: 3.

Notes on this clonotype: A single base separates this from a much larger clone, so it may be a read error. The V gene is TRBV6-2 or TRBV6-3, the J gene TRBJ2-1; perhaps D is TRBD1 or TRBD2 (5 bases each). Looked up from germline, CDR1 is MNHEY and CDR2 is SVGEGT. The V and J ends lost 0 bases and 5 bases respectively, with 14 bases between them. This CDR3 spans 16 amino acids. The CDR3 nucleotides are TGTGCCAGCAGTTACTCCGAGAGTGGGGGTGACAATGAGCAGTTCTTC. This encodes CASSYSESGGDNEQFF.

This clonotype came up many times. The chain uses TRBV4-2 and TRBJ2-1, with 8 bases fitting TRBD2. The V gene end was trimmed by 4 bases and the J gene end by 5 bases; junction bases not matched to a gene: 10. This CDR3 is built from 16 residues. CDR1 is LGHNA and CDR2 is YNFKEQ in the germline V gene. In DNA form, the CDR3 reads TGTGCCAGCAGCCCAGAAAGCGGGAGTTTAAACAATGAGCAGTTCTTC. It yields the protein CASSPESGSLNNEQFF.

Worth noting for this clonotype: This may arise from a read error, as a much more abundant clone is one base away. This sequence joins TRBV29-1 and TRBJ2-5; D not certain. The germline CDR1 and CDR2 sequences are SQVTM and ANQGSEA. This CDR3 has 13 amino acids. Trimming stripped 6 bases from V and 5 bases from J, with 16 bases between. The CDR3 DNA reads TGCAGCGTCCGGCCAGTCCTCGTGGAGACCCAGTACTTC. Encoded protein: CSVRPVLVETQYF.

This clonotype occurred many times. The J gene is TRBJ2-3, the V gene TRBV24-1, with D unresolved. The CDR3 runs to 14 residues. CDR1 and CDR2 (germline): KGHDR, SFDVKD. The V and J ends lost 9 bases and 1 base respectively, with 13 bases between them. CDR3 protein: CATRGNVGTDTQYF. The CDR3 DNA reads TGTGCCACCCGTGGGAACGTGGGCACAGATACGCAGTATTTT.

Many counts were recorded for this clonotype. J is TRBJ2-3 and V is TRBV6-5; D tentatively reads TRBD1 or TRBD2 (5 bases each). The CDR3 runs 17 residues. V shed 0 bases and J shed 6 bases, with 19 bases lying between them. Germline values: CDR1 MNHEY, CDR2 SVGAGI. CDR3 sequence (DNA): TGTGCCAGCAGTTACTCGAGGGGACCATCCTCTGTGGATACGCAGTATTTT. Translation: CASSYSRGPSSVDTQYF.

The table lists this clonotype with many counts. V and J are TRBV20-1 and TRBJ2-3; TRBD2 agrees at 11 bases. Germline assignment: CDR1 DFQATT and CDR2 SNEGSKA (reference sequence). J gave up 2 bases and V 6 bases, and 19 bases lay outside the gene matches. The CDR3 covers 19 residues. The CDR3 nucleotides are TGCAGTGCACCGAGAATAGCGGGAGGGTTTCAAAGATACACAGATACGCAGTATTTT. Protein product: CSAPRIAGGFQRYTDTQYF.

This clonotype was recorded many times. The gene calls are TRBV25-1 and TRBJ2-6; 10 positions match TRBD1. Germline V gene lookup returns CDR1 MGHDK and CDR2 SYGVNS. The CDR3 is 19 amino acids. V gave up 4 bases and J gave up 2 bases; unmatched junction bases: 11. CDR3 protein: CASSADPGQGFAGANVLTF. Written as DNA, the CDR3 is TGTGCCAGCAGTGCGGATCCGGGACAGGGGTTTGCTGGGGCCAACGTCCTGACTTTC.

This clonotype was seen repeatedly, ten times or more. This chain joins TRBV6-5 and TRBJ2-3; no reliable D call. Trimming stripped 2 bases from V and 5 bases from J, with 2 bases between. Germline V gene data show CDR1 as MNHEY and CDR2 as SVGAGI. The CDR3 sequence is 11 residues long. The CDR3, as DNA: TGTGCCAGCAGTTACGTAGATACGCAGTATTTT. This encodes CASSYVDTQYF.

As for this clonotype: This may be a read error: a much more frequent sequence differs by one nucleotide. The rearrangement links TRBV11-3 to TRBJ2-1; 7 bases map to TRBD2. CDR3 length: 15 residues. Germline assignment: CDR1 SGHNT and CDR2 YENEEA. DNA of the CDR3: TGTGCCAGCAGGGGAAGGACTAGAGTCTACAATGGGCAGTTCTTC. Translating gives CASRGRTRVYNGQFF. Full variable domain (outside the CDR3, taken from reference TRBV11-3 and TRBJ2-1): EAGVVQSPRYKIIEKKQPVAFWCNPISGHNTLYWYLQNLGQGPELLIRYENEEAVDDSQLPKDRFSAERLKGVDSTLKIQPAELGDSAVYLCASRGRTRVYNGQFFGPGTRLTVL.

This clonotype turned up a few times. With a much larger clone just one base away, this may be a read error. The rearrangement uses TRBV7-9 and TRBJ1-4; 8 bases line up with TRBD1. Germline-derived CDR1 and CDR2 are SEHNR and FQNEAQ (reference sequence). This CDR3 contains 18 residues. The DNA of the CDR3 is TGTGCCAGCAGCTTTACGACAGGGGTTTATGCAACTAATGAAAGACTGTTTTTT. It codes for CASSFTTGVYATNERLFF.

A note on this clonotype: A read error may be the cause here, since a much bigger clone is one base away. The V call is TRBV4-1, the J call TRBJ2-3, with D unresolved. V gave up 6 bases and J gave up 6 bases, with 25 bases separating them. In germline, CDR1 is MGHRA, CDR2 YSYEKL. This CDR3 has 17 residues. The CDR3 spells CASRGSENPRIWDTQYF. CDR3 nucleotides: TGCGCCAGCAGGGGGTCCGAAAACCCCCGGATTTGGGATACGCAGTATTTT.

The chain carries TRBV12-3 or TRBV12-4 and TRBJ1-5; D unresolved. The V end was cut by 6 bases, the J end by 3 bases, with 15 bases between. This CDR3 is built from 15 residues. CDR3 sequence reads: CASRPDGVHNQPQHF. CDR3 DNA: TGTGCCAGCAGGCCCGACGGGGTCCACAATCAGCCCCAGCATTTT.

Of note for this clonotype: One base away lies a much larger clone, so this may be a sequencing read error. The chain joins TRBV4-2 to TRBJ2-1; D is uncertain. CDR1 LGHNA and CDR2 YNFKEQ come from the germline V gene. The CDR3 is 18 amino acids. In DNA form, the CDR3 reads TGTGCCAGCAGCCAGAGTTTTCATAGCAGACTTTCCAGCGATGATCAGTTCTTC. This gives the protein CASSQSFHSRLSSDDQFF.